This TCR beta chain was obtained from a study of T cell changes during pregnancy in multiple sclerosis. The CDR3 consists of 15 residues. V shed 3 bases and J shed 7 bases, with 16 bases lying between them. The germline gives CDR1 KGHSH, CDR2 LQKENI. The data were produced by immunoSEQ multiplex PCR, yet TCRdb's version contains in-frame clones alone and is incomplete. This table holds tens of thousands of clones, 90% to 95% found once. The material sequenced was CD4+ T cells from peripheral blood mononuclear cells, taken in the second trimester of pregnancy. The clonotype was recovered from a female donor with multiple sclerosis, enrolled in a pregnancy study. The chain has TRBV18 and TRBJ2-1; a weak D match, TRBD1 (6 bases). CDR3 region: CASSPWGPLGNEQFF. The CDR3, as DNA: TGTGCCAGCTCACCCTGGGGGCCGTTGGGGAATGAGCAGTTCTTC.